This T cell receptor beta chain emerged from a study of CD8+ T cells in alopecia areata. Whole-study context: The share of scalp area affected provided the severity score for treated patients. Study findings and constraints: Lesional scalp displayed greater clonality than normal scalp, most notably in alopecia totalis/universalis.

Trimming took 5 bases from V and 2 from J; bases not matched to a gene: 4. The CDR3 consists of 15 residues. The germline V gene encodes CDR1 SGHVS and CDR2 FQNEAQ. Indicated treatment: oral pan-JAK inhibitor, 5-10 mg twice daily. In regard to this clone: Antigen unknown.

Reverse transcribed after extraction, RNA yielded cDNA as the sequencing template. Assay: immunoSEQ multiplex PCR; the TCRdb copy retains only in-frame clones and omits some. This table has around 100,000 clones, approximately 54% appearing once. The receptor's source is a human donor with alopecia areata. The chain has TRBV7-8 and TRBJ2-5; 11 positions match TRBD1. Here the sequenced sample was CD8+ T cells sorted from blood, taken at week 24, from a patient treated with tofacitinib. CDR3 in DNA: TGTGCCAGCAGCCTTAGGGACAGGGGGCAAGAGACCCAGTACTTC. Translated: CASSLRDRGQETQYF.